Shown below are 19 T cell receptor beta chains from a single sample sequenced in a study of radiation and T cells in renal cell carcinoma. Treatment in this sample: 15 Gy SBRT to primary tumor, nephrectomy 4 weeks later. Sequencing was performed with immunoSEQ multiplex PCR; in TCRdb, only in-frame clones are kept and a portion is missing. Among under 25,000 clones listed, less than 65% were seen once. The sequencing used tumor tissue, collected from a patient whose treatment included radiotherapy and nephrectomy. Receptors were obtained from a woman aged 70-85 years with renal cell carcinoma.

The chain has TRBV30 and TRBJ2-3, with D possibly TRBD1 on 5 matching bases. Germline CDR1 and CDR2: GTSNPN and SVGIG (reference sequence). CDR3 size: 17 residues. Trimming took 0 bases from V and 6 from J, leaving 22 bases between them. CDR3 in DNA: TGTGCCTGGAGTGTAACCCCTCACAGGCGCCTTGGGGATACGCAGTATTTT. Translated: CAWSVTPHRRLGDTQYF.

This chain connects TRBV7-3 to TRBJ2-6, with D uncertain. Deletions cut 5 bases from V and 0 bases from J, with 11 bases between. Germline CDR1 and CDR2: SGHTA and FQGTGA. The CDR3 is 16 residues long. The CDR3 DNA reads TGTGCCAGCAGCACCACGGGCCTCTCTGGGGCCAACGTCCTGACTTTC. This gives the protein CASSTTGLSGANVLTF.

To note about this clone: Other nucleotide sequences in the sample specify the same CDR3. The J gene is TRBJ2-2, the V gene TRBV25-1, with TRBD2 identical over 7 bases. J lost 6 bases, V lost 8 bases, and 3 bases had no gene match. Germline V gene sequence: CDR1 MGHDK, CDR2 SYGVNS. The CDR3 is made up of 12 amino acids. The DNA for the CDR3 is TGTGCCAGCGGGGGGAGGGCCGGGGAGCTGTTTTTT. Its protein is CASGGRAGELFF.

The V call is TRBV19, the J call TRBJ1-3; the D is unclear. Trimming left V 3 bases short and J 4 bases short, with 10 bases between. The CDR3 has 14 residues. Germline CDR1 reads LNHDA; CDR2 reads SQIVND (reference sequence). The CDR3 nucleotides are TGTGCCAGTAGTATGGCGGTGGAGGGAAACACCATATATTTT. This translates into CASSMAVEGNTIYF.

This clone was picked up a small number of times. The chain uses TRBV11-2 and TRBJ1-1, with TRBD1 as a possible D gene (6 bases). The ends were cut back, 4 bases at V and 11 bases at J, with 11 bases in the middle. Germline CDR1 SGHAT, CDR2 FQNNGV. The CDR3 extends over 11 amino acids. The CDR3 DNA sequence: TGTGCCAGCAGCTCCACAGGGCTGGCTTTCTTT. Its protein product is CASSSTGLAFF.

CDR3 residues: CSVELPNYGYTF. The CDR3 nucleotides read TGCAGCGTTGAACTACCTAACTATGGCTACACCTTC. The V gene is TRBV29-1, the J gene TRBJ1-2; D unresolved. The CDR3 spans 12 residues. Trimming removed 2 bases from V and 0 bases from J, with 4 bases in between. Germline V CDR1 and CDR2: SQVTM, ANQGSEA.

This clone was counted once. The chain links TRBV28 to TRBJ1-2, with 8 bases identical to TRBD1. Germline V lookup: CDR1 MDHEN, CDR2 SYDVKM. The V gene end was trimmed by 6 bases and the J gene end by 1 base; junction bases not matched to a gene: 10. The CDR3 is 16 residues long. This CDR3 reads CASRGTGTGLNYGYTF. CDR3 nucleotide sequence: TGTGCCAGCAGAGGGACCGGGACAGGACTTAACTATGGCTACACCTTC.

The chain is built from TRBV7-6 and TRBJ2-7; D tentatively reads TRBD1 or TRBD2 (5 bases each). Per germline, CDR1 SGHVS and CDR2 FNYEAQ. Trimming left V 3 bases short and J 2 bases short, with 14 bases between. The CDR3 consists of 15 residues. This CDR3 is CASSLGGRGAYEQYF. CDR3 coding DNA: TGTGCCAGCAGCTTGGGCGGAAGGGGAGCCTACGAGCAGTACTTC.

V and J are TRBV7-2 and TRBJ2-1; 7 bases fit TRBD2. This CDR3 is 14 amino acids long. Trimming took 6 bases from V and 12 from J; bases not matched to a gene: 14. Germline values: CDR1 SGHTA, CDR2 FQGNSA. The CDR3 DNA sequence: TGTGCCAGCAGTCCGAGCGGGACCGCCTTTGGGCAGTTCTTC. Its protein is CASSPSGTAFGQFF.

V usage is TRBV5-1 and J usage is TRBJ1-1; D not resolved. The CDR3 has 13 amino acids. Germline CDR1 reads SGHRS; CDR2 reads YFSETQ. V lost 4 bases to trimming and J lost 1 base, with 8 bases between them. Here the CDR3 DNA reads TGCGCCAGCAGCCCGAACAGGAACACTGAAGCTTTCTTT. Residues: CASSPNRNTEAFF.

This chain links TRBV15 with TRBJ2-1, with D perhaps TRBD2 (6 bases). The CDR3 is made up of 14 amino acids. Trimming removed 3 bases at V and 8 bases at J, with 14 bases between. Per germline, CDR1 LNHNV and CDR2 YYDKDF (reference sequence). This chain's CDR3 is CATSSLQGGDEQFF. CDR3 coding DNA: TGTGCCACCAGCAGTTTGCAGGGCGGGGATGAGCAGTTCTTC.

This clone was recorded a few times. The chain couples TRBV6-4 to TRBJ1-1; 10 bases map to TRBD1. This CDR3 spans 15 amino acids. CDR1 and CDR2 from the germline V gene are MRHNA and SNTAGT. V lost 4 bases and J lost 5; bases outside the gene matches: 7. In DNA form, the CDR3 reads TGTGCCAGCAGTGCCGACAGGGGGCGAAGGACTGAAGCTTTCTTT. Amino acids: CASSADRGRRTEAFF.

This chain links TRBV5-1 with TRBJ2-5, with TRBD1 matching 8 bases. Losses at the gene ends were 0 bases for V and 11 bases for J; bases not matched to a gene: 9. Per the germline V gene, CDR1 is SGHRS and CDR2 is YFSETQ. The CDR3 has 14 amino acids. CDR3 loop: CASSLGQGWGEQYF. The CDR3 DNA is TGCGCCAGCAGCTTGGGACAGGGGTGGGGTGAGCAGTACTTC.

This clone was picked up a small number of times. One end of the junction varies from germline; a read error may be responsible. V usage is TRBV28 and J usage is TRBJ2-7; tentative D call: TRBD1 (5 bases). The CDR3 totals 13 residues. Germline V CDR1 and CDR2: MDHEN, SYDVKM. This CDR3 is CASSFFVTQGVDF. Here the CDR3 DNA reads TGTGCCAGCAGTTTCTTCGTTACCCAGGGTGTGGACTTC.

The J gene is TRBJ1-5, the V gene TRBV15, with a possible D match to TRBD1 (5 bases). Trimming stripped 4 bases from V and 1 base from J, with 8 bases between. Germline values: CDR1 LNHNV, CDR2 YYDKDF (reference sequence). The CDR3 has 14 amino acids. The CDR3 nucleotides are TGTGCCACCAGCATGGGGGGGAGCAATCAGCCCCAGCATTTT. Encoded protein: CATSMGGSNQPQHF.

The gene calls are TRBV5-4 and TRBJ1-2; D unclear. V was pared by 4 bases and J by 3 bases, with 7 bases between. This CDR3 has 12 residues. The germline gives CDR1 SGHNT, CDR2 YYREEE (reference sequence). The CDR3 spells CASSEDDYGYTF. CDR3 bases: TGTGCCAGCAGCGAGGACGACTATGGCTACACCTTC.

The V call is TRBV7-9, the J call TRBJ1-2, with 7 bases fitting TRBD1. V lost 5 bases, J lost 5 bases, and 5 bases stayed unmatched. The CDR3 runs 13 residues. The germline CDR1 and CDR2 sequences are SEHNR and FQNEAQ (reference sequence). The CDR3 is CASSPPGGYGYTF. Written as DNA, the CDR3 is TGTGCCAGCAGCCCCCCAGGGGGGTATGGCTACACCTTC.

V gene TRBV7-2 combines with J gene TRBJ1-5; D unclear. The V gene lost 6 bases and the J gene lost 0 bases, with 12 bases spanning the gap. Germline V gene lookup returns CDR1 SGHTA and CDR2 FQGNSA. The CDR3 runs 15 residues. Written as DNA, the CDR3 is TGTGCCAGCAGGTCACAGATCTATAGCAATCAGCCCCAGCATTTT. Protein product: CASRSQIYSNQPQHF.

This clone was seen a single time. This chain uses TRBV6-1 with TRBJ1-1, with D uncertain. The CDR3 sequence is 15 residues long. Germline V gene lookup returns CDR1 MNHNS and CDR2 SASEGT. Trimming pared 1 base from V and 1 base from J, leaving 10 bases between. For the CDR3, the DNA is TGTGCCAGCAGTGAAGAATTCTTGGGGAACACTGAAGCTTTCTTT. Translation gives CASSEEFLGNTEAFF.